The clone carrying this T cell receptor beta chain has only a few counts. This sample was taken from a study of blood T cell repertoires in COVID-19. CDR3 length equals 15 residues. The germline gives CDR1 ENHRY, CDR2 SYGVKD. V shed 10 bases, J shed 2 bases, and the junction held 9 bases outside the gene matches. Measured with immunoSEQ multiplex PCR; TCRdb has only the in-frame clones, and not every one. Seen here are 200,000 to 300,000 clones, about 80% observed once, and the top ten hold over 8%. Sequenced material: peripheral blood. The chain is built from TRBV10-3 and TRBJ2-7; 12 bases are a match to TRBD2. The TCR originated in a woman aged 80 or older with acute or convalescent COVID-19. This CDR3 reads CATRTLAGGPYEQYF. For the CDR3, the DNA is TGTGCCACCCGGACCCTAGCGGGGGGGCCCTACGAGCAGTACTTC.